This entry lists 9 T cell receptor beta chains sequenced from one sample in a study of control samples from healthy donors and cancer patients. Data came from immunoSEQ multiplex PCR; TCRdb stores just in-frame clones and leaves some out. The table lists around 40,000 clones, around 90% of them singletons. Material for sequencing was PBMCs. The source of these receptors is a woman in her thirties or forties with head and neck cancer.

The chain recombines TRBV5-1 with TRBJ1-4; the match to TRBD1 covers 7 bases. The V gene's germline CDR1 is SGHRS and CDR2 YFSETQ. V dropped 1 base and J dropped 11; count of bases not matched to a gene: 11. The CDR3 consists of 15 residues. The CDR3 DNA reads TGCGCCAGCAGCTTGATAACCAGTCCACAGGGGAAACTGTTTTTT. This sequence encodes CASSLITSPQGKLFF.

The rearrangement uses TRBV3-1 (or the pseudogene TRBV3-2) and TRBJ2-3; no definite D call. V dropped 5 bases and J dropped 5 bases, with 5 bases sitting between them. This CDR3 is built from 11 residues. The germline V gene has CDR1 LGHDT and CDR2 YNNKEL (reference sequence). The CDR3 sequence is CASSWGDTQYF. The CDR3 bases are TGTGCCAGCAGCTGGGGAGATACGCAGTATTTT.

CDR3 nucleotide sequence: TGTGCCAGCAGTACCCGACAGGGAGTGGGCAATCAGCCCCAGCATTTT. This translates into CASSTRQGVGNQPQHF. The chain uses TRBV27 and TRBJ1-5; TRBD1 aligns across 7 bases. V lost 5 bases and J lost 2; bases outside the gene matches: 9. Germline V gives CDR1 MNHEY, CDR2 SMNVEV (reference sequence). This CDR3 has 16 amino acids.

V usage is TRBV15 and J usage is TRBJ1-5; D uncertain. Germline CDR1 reads LNHNV; CDR2 reads YYDKDF (reference sequence). V shed 0 bases and J shed 5 bases, with 11 bases lying between them. CDR3 length equals 15 residues. CDR3 sequence reads: CATSRDRGRHQPQHF. CDR3 coding DNA: TGTGCCACCAGCAGAGATCGAGGGAGGCATCAGCCCCAGCATTTT.

V gene TRBV30 combines with J gene TRBJ1-4; 8 bases match TRBD1. The CDR3 covers 15 residues. V shed 3 bases, J shed 3 bases, and the junction held 6 bases outside the gene matches. Germline-derived CDR1 and CDR2 are GTSNPN and SVGIG (reference sequence). CDR3 in amino acids: CAWSWTGTPNEKLFF. The CDR3 DNA follows: TGTGCCTGGAGCTGGACAGGGACGCCTAATGAAAAACTGTTTTTT.

The chain joins TRBV3-1 (or the pseudogene TRBV3-2) to TRBJ2-3, with 12 nucleotides matching TRBD2. V gave up 2 bases and J gave up 3 bases; unmatched junction bases: 3. There are 16 residues in the CDR3. Germline lookup yields CDR1 LGHDT and CDR2 YNNKEL (reference sequence). CDR3 protein: CASSQFGTSGTDTQYF. CDR3 nucleotide sequence: TGTGCCAGCAGCCAATTTGGGACTAGCGGGACAGATACGCAGTATTTT.

The chain uses TRBV11-2 and TRBJ2-1; the D gene is possibly TRBD1 (5 bases). CDR1 is SGHAT, CDR2 FQNNGV, per germline. V lost 1 base to trimming and J lost 5 bases, with 12 bases between them. The CDR3 spans 15 residues. CDR3 loop: CASSLAHRLNNEQFF. For the CDR3, the DNA is TGTGCCAGCAGCTTAGCGCACAGGCTTAACAATGAGCAGTTCTTC.

This clone was seen only a few times. The chain links TRBV10-2 to TRBJ2-7; 9 nucleotides match TRBD2. With V trimmed by 7 bases and J by 4 bases, 8 bases remained unmatched. From germline, CDR1 is WSHSY and CDR2 SAAADI. The CDR3 runs to 14 residues. The CDR3 DNA reads as TGCGCCAGCACCATACCGGGACTAGCATACGAGCAGTACTTC. Residues: CASTIPGLAYEQYF.

The V gene is TRBV5-1, the J gene TRBJ2-3; 16 bases align to TRBD2. The CDR3 consists of 15 residues. The ends lost 5 bases at V and 4 bases at J; junction bases unmatched: 1. Germline V gene sequence: CDR1 SGHRS, CDR2 YFSETQ. The CDR3 reads CASRGTSGGADTQYF. CDR3 sequence (DNA): TGCGCCAGCAGAGGGACTAGCGGGGGGGCAGATACGCAGTATTTT.